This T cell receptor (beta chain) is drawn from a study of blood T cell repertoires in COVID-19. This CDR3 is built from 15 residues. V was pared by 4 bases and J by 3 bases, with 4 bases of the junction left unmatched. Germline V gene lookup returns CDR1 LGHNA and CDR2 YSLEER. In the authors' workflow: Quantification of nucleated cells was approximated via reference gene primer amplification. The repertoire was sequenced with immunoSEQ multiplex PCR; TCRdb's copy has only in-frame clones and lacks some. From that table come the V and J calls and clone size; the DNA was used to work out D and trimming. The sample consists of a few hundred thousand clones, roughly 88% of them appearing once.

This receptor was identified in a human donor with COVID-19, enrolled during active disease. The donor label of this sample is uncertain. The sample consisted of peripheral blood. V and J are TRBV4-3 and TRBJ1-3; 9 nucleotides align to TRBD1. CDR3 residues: CASSPGTGNGNTIYF. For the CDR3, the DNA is TGCGCCAGCAGCCCAGGGACAGGGAATGGAAACACCATATATTTT.